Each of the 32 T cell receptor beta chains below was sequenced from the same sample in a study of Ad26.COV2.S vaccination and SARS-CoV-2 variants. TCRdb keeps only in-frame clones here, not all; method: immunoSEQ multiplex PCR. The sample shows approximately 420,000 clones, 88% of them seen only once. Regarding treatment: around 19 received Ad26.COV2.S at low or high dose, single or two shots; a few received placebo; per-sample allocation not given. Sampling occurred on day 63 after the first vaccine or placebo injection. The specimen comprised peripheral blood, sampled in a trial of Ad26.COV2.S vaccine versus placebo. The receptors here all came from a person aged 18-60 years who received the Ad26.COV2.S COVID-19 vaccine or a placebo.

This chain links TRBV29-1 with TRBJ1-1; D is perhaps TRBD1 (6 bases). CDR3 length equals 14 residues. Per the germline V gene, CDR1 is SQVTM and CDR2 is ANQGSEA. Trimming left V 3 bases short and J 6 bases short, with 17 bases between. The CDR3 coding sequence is TGCAGCGTTGAGGGGTTTGGGGGGCTGTCTGAAGCTTTCTTT. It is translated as CSVEGFGGLSEAFF.

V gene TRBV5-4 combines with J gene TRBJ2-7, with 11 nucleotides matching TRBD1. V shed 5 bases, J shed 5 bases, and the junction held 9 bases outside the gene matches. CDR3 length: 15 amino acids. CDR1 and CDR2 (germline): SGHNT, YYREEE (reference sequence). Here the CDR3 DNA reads TGTGCCAGCAGATACGGACAGGGGGCGCGCGACGAGCAGTACTTC. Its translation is CASRYGQGARDEQYF.

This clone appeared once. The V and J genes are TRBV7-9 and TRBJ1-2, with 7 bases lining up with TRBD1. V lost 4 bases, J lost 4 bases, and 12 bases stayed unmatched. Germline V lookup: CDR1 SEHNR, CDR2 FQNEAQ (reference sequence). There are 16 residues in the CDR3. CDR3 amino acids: CASSSPLTGMLYGYTF. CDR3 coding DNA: TGTGCCAGCAGCTCACCTTTGACAGGGATGCTCTATGGCTACACCTTC.

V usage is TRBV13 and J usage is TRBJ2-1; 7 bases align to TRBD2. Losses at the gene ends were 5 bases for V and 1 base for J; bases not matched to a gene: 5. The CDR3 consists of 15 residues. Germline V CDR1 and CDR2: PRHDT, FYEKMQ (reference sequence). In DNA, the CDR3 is TGTGCCAGCAGCCCGCCTAGCGGTTCCTACAATGAGCAGTTCTTC. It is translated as CASSPPSGSYNEQFF.

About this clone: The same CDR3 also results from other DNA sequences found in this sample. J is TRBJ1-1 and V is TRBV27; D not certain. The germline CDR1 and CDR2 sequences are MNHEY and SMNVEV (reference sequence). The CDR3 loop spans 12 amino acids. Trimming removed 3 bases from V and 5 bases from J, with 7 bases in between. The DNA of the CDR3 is TGTGCCAGCAGTTTTCGTGGGACTGAAGCTTTCTTT. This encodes CASSFRGTEAFF.

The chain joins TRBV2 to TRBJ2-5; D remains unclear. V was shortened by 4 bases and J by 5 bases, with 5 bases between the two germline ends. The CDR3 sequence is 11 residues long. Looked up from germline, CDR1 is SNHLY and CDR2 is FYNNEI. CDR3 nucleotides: TGTGCCAGCAGTGTTACGGAGACCCAGTACTTC. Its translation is CASSVTETQYF.

DNA of the CDR3: TGTGCCAGCAGCCACGAGGGGAGGAACTACAATGAGCAGTTCTTC. Its translation: CASSHEGRNYNEQFF. The chain combines TRBV11-2 with TRBJ2-1; possibly TRBD2 for D (6 bases). Germline V CDR1 and CDR2: SGHAT, FQNNGV. Trimming cost V 5 bases and J 3 bases, with 14 bases left between them. The CDR3 covers 15 residues.

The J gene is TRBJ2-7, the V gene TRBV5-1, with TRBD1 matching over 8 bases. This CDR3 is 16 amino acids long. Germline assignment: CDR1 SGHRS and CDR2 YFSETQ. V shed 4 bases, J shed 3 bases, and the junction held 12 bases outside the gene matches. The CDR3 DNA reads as TGCGCCAGCAGCCTACAGGGGGGCTGGGGTAACTACGAGCAGTACTTC. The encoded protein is CASSLQGGWGNYEQYF.

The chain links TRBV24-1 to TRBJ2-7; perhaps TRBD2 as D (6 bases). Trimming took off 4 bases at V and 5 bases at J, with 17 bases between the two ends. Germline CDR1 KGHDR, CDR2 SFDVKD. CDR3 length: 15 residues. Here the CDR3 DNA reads TGTGCCACCAGTGAGGGCGGAGGGGATGTGGACGAGCAGTACTTC. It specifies CATSEGGGDVDEQYF.

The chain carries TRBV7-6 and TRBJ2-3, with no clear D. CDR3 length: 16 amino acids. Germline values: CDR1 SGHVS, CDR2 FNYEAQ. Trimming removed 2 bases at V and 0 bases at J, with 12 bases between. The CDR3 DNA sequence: TGTGCCAGCAGCTTATTTGGGGATCTTAGCACAGATACGCAGTATTTT. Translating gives CASSLFGDLSTDTQYF.

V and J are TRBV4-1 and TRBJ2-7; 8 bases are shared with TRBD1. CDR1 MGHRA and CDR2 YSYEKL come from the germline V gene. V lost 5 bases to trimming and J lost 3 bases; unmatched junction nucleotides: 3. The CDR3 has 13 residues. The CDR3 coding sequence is TGCGCCAGCAGCGACACAGGGGGCTACGAGCAGTACTTC. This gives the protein CASSDTGGYEQYF.

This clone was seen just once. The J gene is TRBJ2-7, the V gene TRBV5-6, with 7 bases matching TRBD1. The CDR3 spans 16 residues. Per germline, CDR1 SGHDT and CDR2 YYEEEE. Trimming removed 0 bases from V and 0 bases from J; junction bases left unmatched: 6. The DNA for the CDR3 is TGTGCCAGCAGCTTGGGGCCAGGACAGGTCTCCTACGAGCAGTACTTC. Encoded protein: CASSLGPGQVSYEQYF.

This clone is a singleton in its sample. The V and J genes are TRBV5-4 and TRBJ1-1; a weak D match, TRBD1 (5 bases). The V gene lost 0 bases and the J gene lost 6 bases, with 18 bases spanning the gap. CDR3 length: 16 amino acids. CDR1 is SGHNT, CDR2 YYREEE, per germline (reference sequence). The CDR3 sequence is CASSLGGHLVSSEAFF. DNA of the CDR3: TGTGCCAGCAGCTTGGGAGGACACCTAGTGAGTTCTGAAGCTTTCTTT.

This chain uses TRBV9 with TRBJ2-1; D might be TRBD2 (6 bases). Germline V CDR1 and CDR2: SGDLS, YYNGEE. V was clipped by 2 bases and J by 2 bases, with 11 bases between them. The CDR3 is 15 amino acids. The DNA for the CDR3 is TGTGCCAGCAGCGTCTCGGGGGAGACCTACAATGAGCAGTTCTTC. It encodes CASSVSGETYNEQFF.

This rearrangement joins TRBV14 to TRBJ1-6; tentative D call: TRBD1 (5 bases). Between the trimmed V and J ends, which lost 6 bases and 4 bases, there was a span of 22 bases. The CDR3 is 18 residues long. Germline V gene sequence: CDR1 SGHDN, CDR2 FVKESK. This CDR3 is CASSPTRSGPEYNSPLHF. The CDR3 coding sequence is TGTGCCAGCAGTCCAACACGCTCGGGGCCGGAGTATAATTCACCCCTCCACTTT.

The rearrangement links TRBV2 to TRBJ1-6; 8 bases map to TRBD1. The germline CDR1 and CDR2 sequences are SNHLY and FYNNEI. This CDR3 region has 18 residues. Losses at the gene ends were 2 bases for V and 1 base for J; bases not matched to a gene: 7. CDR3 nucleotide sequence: TGTGCCAGCAGTGAACACCAGGGGGCAAGGTCCTATAATTCACCCCTCCACTTT. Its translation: CASSEHQGARSYNSPLHF.

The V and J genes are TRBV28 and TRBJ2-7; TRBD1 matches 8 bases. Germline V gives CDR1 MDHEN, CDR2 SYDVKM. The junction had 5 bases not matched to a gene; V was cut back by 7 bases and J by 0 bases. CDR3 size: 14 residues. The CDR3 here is CASIPGQDSYEQYF. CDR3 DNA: TGTGCCAGCATACCGGGACAGGACTCCTACGAGCAGTACTTC.

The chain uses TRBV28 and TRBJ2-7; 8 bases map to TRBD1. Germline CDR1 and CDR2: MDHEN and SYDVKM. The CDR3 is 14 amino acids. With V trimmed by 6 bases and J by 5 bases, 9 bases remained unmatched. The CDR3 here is CASSGQGGMHEQYF. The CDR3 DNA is TGTGCCAGCAGCGGACAGGGCGGGATGCACGAGCAGTACTTC.

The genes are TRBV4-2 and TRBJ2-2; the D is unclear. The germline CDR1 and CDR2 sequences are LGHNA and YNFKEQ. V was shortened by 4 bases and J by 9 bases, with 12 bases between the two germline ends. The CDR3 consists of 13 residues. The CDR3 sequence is CASSPTPSRELFF. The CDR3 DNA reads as TGTGCCAGCAGCCCCACACCATCGCGGGAGCTGTTTTTT.

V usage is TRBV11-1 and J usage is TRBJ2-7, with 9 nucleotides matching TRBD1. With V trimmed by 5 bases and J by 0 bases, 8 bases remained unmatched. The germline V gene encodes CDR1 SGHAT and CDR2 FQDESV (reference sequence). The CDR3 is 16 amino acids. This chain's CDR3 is CASSPSGTGLSYEQYF. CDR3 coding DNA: TGTGCCAGCAGCCCCTCCGGGACAGGGCTCTCCTACGAGCAGTACTTC.

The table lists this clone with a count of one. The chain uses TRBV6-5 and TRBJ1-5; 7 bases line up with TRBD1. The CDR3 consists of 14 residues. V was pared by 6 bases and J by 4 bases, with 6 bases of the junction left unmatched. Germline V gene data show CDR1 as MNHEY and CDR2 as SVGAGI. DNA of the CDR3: TGTGCCAGCAGACCCGGACAGGCAAATCAGCCCCAGCATTTT. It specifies CASRPGQANQPQHF.

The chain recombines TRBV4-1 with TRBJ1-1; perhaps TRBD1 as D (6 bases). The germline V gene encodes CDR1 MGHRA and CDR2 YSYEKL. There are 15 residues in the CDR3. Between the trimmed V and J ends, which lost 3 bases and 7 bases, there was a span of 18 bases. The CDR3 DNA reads TGCGCCAGCAGCCAGGCCCGGTGGGGGGACAATGAAGCTTTCTTT. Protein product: CASSQARWGDNEAFF.

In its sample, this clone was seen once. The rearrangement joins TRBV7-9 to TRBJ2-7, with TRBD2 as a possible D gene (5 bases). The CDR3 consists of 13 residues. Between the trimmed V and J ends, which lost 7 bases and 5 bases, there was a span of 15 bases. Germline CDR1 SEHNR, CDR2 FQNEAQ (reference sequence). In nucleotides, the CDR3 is TGTGCCAGCACCGGCTTGAGAGCGGACGAGCAGTACTTC. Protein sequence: CASTGLRADEQYF.

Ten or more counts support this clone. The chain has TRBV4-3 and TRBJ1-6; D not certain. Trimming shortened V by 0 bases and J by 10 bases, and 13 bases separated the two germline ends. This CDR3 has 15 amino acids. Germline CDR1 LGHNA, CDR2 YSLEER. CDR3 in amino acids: CASSQDSSIGSPLHF. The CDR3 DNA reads TGCGCCAGCAGCCAAGACAGTTCCATCGGATCACCCCTCCACTTT.

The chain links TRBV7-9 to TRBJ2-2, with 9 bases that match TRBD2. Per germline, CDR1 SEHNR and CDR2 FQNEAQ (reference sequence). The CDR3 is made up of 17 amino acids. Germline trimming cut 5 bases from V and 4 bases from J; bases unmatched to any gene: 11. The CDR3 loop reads CASSLLAGGPVTGELFF. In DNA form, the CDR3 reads TGTGCCAGCAGCCTACTCGCGGGGGGGCCGGTCACCGGGGAGCTGTTTTTT.

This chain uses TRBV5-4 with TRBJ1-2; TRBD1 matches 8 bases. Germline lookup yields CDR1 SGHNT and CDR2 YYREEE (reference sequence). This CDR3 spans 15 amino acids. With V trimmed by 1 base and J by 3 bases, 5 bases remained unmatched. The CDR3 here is CASSLSTGVDYGYTF. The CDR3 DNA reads TGTGCCAGCAGCTTGTCGACAGGGGTTGACTATGGCTACACCTTC.

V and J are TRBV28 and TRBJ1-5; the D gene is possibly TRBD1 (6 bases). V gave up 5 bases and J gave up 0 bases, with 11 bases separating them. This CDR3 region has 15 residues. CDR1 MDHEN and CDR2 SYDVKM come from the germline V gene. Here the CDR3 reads CASSRTVHSNQPQHF. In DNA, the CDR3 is TGTGCCAGCAGTCGGACAGTCCATAGCAATCAGCCCCAGCATTTT.

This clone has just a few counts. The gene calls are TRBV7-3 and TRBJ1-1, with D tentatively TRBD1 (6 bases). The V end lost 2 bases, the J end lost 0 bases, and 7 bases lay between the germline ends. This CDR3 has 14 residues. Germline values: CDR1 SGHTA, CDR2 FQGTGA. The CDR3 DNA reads TGTGCCAGCAGCTTAGGACAGATGAACACTGAAGCTTTCTTT. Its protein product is CASSLGQMNTEAFF.

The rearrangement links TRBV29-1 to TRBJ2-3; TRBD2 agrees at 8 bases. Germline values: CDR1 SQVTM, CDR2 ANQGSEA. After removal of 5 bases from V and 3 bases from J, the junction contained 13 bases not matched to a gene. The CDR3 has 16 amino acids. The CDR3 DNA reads TGCAGCGTTATCCCCCGGGGGGGTTTTTTTACAGATACGCAGTATTTT. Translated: CSVIPRGGFFTDTQYF.

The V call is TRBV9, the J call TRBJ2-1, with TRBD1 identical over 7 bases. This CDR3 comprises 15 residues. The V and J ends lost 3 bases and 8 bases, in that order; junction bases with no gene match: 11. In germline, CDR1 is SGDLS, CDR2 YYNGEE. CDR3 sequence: CASSARWTGTDEQFF. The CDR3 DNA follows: TGTGCCAGCAGCGCCCGTTGGACAGGTACCGATGAGCAGTTCTTC.

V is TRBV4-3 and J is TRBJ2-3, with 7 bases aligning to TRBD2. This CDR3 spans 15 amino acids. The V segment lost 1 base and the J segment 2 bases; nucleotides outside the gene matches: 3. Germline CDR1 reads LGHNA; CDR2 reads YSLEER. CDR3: CASSQGEGVTDTQYF. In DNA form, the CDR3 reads TGCGCCAGCAGCCAAGGGGAGGGTGTCACAGATACGCAGTATTTT.

Written as DNA, the CDR3 is TGCAGTGCTAGTCTGGGGCGCACCTCTGGGGCCAACGTCCTGACTTTC. Protein sequence: CSASLGRTSGANVLTF. This chain connects TRBV20-1 to TRBJ2-6; the D gene is possibly TRBD1 (5 bases). The CDR3 loop spans 16 amino acids. Germline assignment: CDR1 DFQATT and CDR2 SNEGSKA (reference sequence). V lost 3 bases to trimming and J lost 0 bases, with 12 bases between them.